One and the same sample provided the 26 T cell receptor beta chains below, sequenced in a study of T cells in localized non-small cell lung cancer. Sequenced by immunoSEQ multiplex PCR; TCRdb stores in-frame clones only, minus some. This table holds under 150,000 clones, roughly 90% found once. The specimen comprised peripheral blood, sampled before any cancer treatment. These receptors originate from a female donor at least 60 years old with stage I lung adenocarcinoma.

V is TRBV27 and J is TRBJ2-1; TRBD2 agrees at 8 bases. Per the germline V gene, CDR1 is MNHEY and CDR2 is SMNVEV (reference sequence). This CDR3 is built from 16 residues. Germline trimming cut 1 base from V and 6 bases from J; bases unmatched to any gene: 8. CDR3 in amino acids: CASSLWLAGGPNEQFF. The CDR3 nucleotides are TGTGCCAGCAGTTTATGGTTGGCGGGAGGCCCCAATGAGCAGTTCTTC.

The CDR3 DNA follows: TGCGCCAGCAGCTTGGTGCGCAGCAGTCCGGCTGCGGGAGACTTGTACGAGCAGTACTTC. As protein: CASSLVRSSPAAGDLYEQYF. The rearrangement joins TRBV5-1 to TRBJ2-7; TRBD2 matches 7 bases. With V trimmed by 0 bases and J by 4 bases, 22 bases remained unmatched. The germline V gene encodes CDR1 SGHRS and CDR2 YFSETQ. This CDR3 has 20 residues.

The chain recombines TRBV11-2 with TRBJ2-3, with 11 bases lining up with TRBD2. From germline, CDR1 is SGHAT and CDR2 FQNNGV. The CDR3 runs to 14 residues. The trim removed 5 bases at V and 5 bases at J, leaving 3 bases unmatched. CDR3 DNA: TGTGCCAGCAGCGCTAGCGGGAGGAAAGATACGCAGTATTTT. This gives the protein CASSASGRKDTQYF. Supplemented by reference TRBV11-2 and TRBJ2-3, the full variable domain reads EAGVAQSPRYKIIEKRQSVAFWCNPISGHATLYWYQQILGQGPKLLIQFQNNGVVDDSQLPKDRFSAERLKGVDSTLKIQPAKLEDSAVYLCASSASGRKDTQYFGPGTRLTVL.

The chain joins TRBV6-5 to TRBJ1-1; perhaps TRBD1 as D (6 bases). The V end was cut by 6 bases, the J end by 7 bases, with 15 bases between. Germline assignment: CDR1 MNHEY and CDR2 SVGAGI. There are 13 residues in the CDR3. The CDR3 reads CASRPRGQGEAFF. The CDR3 DNA is TGTGCCAGCAGACCTCGGGGGCAGGGTGAAGCTTTCTTT.

CDR3 in amino acids: CASRGTVNTEAFF. In nucleotides, the CDR3 is TGTGCCAGCAGAGGGACAGTCAACACTGAAGCTTTCTTT. V is TRBV2 and J is TRBJ1-1; 7 bases map to TRBD1. Germline loops: CDR1 SNHLY, CDR2 FYNNEI. The CDR3 contains 13 residues. Unmatched junction bases numbered 3, after V lost 6 bases and J lost 2 bases. Looking up the rest from reference TRBV2 and TRBJ1-1 gives the full variable domain: EPEVTQTPSHQVTQMGQEVILRCVPISNHLYFYWYRQILGQKVEFLVSFYNNEISEKSEIFDDQFSVERPDGSNFTLKIRSTKLEDSAMYFCASRGTVNTEAFFGQGTRLTVV.

The chain links TRBV14 to TRBJ2-7, with D maybe TRBD2 (5 bases). The V gene's germline CDR1 is SGHDN and CDR2 FVKESK. Trimming stripped 2 bases from V and 3 bases from J, with 8 bases between. There are 13 residues in the CDR3. Here the CDR3 reads CASSQLAGYEQYF. For the CDR3, the DNA is TGTGCCAGCAGCCAACTGGCGGGCTACGAGCAGTACTTC.

This chain uses TRBV28 with TRBJ1-2, with D unclear. The CDR3 is 14 amino acids. V was trimmed by 8 bases and J by 6 bases, leaving 19 bases between them. CDR1 and CDR2 from the germline V gene are MDHEN and SYDVKM. The CDR3 sequence: CASGSNGVFDGYTF. The CDR3, as DNA: TGTGCCAGCGGATCAAATGGGGTCTTTGATGGCTACACCTTC.

The CDR3 here is CASSYPPGCPPEAFF. CDR3 sequence (DNA): TGTGCCAGCAGTTACCCCCCCGGATGCCCTCCGGAAGCTTTCTTT. The J gene is TRBJ1-1, the V gene TRBV6-5; D not certain. CDR3 length equals 15 residues. V lost 2 bases and J 8 bases, leaving 18 bases between the germline ends. From germline, CDR1 is MNHEY and CDR2 SVGAGI.

This rearrangement joins TRBV9 to TRBJ2-1, with D possibly TRBD2 on 6 matching bases. Trimming shortened V by 3 bases and J by 14 bases, and 15 bases separated the two germline ends. Germline CDR1 is SGDLS and CDR2 is YYNGEE. This CDR3 has 12 residues. The CDR3 loop reads CASSGAGPVEFF. The CDR3 DNA reads as TGTGCCAGCAGCGGAGCGGGTCCAGTAGAGTTCTTC.

V usage is TRBV10-3 and J usage is TRBJ1-2; no clear D. V dropped 10 bases and J dropped 1 base, with 16 bases sitting between them. Germline V gives CDR1 ENHRY, CDR2 SYGVKD. The CDR3 totals 14 residues. CDR3 residues: CATNPAPLNYGYTF. The CDR3, as DNA: TGTGCCACTAATCCGGCCCCCCTTAACTATGGCTACACCTTC.

V and J are TRBV11-2 and TRBJ1-3; 7 nucleotides agree with TRBD1. J lost 4 bases, V lost 5 bases, and 8 bases had no gene match. The CDR3 covers 15 residues. CDR1 SGHAT and CDR2 FQNNGV come from the germline V gene. The CDR3 loop is CASSTTGAYGNTIYF. CDR3 bases: TGTGCCAGCAGCACCACAGGGGCGTACGGAAACACCATATATTTT.

The sample holds one count of this clone. The chain uses TRBV5-1 and TRBJ2-5; tentatively, D is TRBD2 (6 bases). The germline V and J ends were trimmed by 4 bases and 5 bases, with 21 bases remaining between them. CDR1 and CDR2 (germline): SGHRS, YFSETQ. This CDR3 spans 16 amino acids. The CDR3 coding sequence is TGCGCCAGCAGCCCAGACTCCGGGAGCTCGGCGGAGACCCAGTACTTC. Translating gives CASSPDSGSSAETQYF.

This clone was recorded once. Written as DNA, the CDR3 is TGCGCCAGCAGCTTGGGGCTAGCGGGAGTCGTCGGGGAGCTGTTTTTT. It translates to CASSLGLAGVVGELFF. The chain has TRBV5-1 and TRBJ2-2; 10 bases are a match to TRBD2. The CDR3 spans 16 residues. Germline assignment: CDR1 SGHRS and CDR2 YFSETQ. V shed 0 bases, J shed 7 bases, and the junction held 6 bases outside the gene matches. Full variable domain (rest looked up from reference TRBV5-1 and TRBJ2-2): KAGVTQTPRYLIKTRGQQVTLSCSPISGHRSVSWYQQTPGQGLQFLFEYFSETQRNKGNFPGRFSGRQFSNSRSEMNVSTLELGDSALYLCASSLGLAGVVGELFFGEGSRLTVL.

The chain is built from TRBV6-5 and TRBJ1-2; 7 nucleotides line up with TRBD1. Germline V gene sequence: CDR1 MNHEY, CDR2 SVGAGI. V gave up 8 bases and J gave up 2 bases; unmatched junction bases: 5. This CDR3 has 13 amino acids. The CDR3 region is CASWSGGNYGYTF. CDR3 coding DNA: TGTGCCAGCTGGTCAGGGGGGAACTATGGCTACACCTTC.

V gene TRBV7-9 combines with J gene TRBJ2-1, with 14 bases lining up with TRBD2. Per germline, CDR1 SEHNR and CDR2 FQNEAQ (reference sequence). The CDR3 is 19 residues long. The trim removed 3 bases at V and 5 bases at J, leaving 12 bases unmatched. The CDR3: CASSFPGTSGRRGDNEQFF. In DNA form, the CDR3 reads TGTGCCAGCAGCTTCCCCGGGACTAGCGGGAGAAGGGGCGACAATGAGCAGTTCTTC.

The chain carries TRBV5-1 and TRBJ2-1, with D tentatively TRBD2 (6 bases). The CDR3 consists of 15 residues. Germline V gives CDR1 SGHRS, CDR2 YFSETQ. V lost 4 bases, J lost 8 bases, and 19 bases lay in between. The DNA of the CDR3 is TGCGCCAGCAGCCTCCGGGGCGGGATGAACGATGAGCAGTTCTTC. Translated: CASSLRGGMNDEQFF.

This chain connects TRBV10-1 to TRBJ1-5; the match to TRBD1 covers 7 bases. V was pared by 8 bases and J by 4 bases, with 14 bases of the junction left unmatched. The CDR3 sequence is 16 residues long. Germline CDR1 is WNHNN and CDR2 is SYGVQD (reference sequence). CDR3 amino acids: CASQGVTPKGNQPQHF. The CDR3 coding sequence is TGCGCCAGCCAGGGGGTGACCCCGAAGGGGAATCAGCCCCAGCATTTT.

This chain joins TRBV9 and TRBJ1-1; weak D call: TRBD1 (6 bases). This CDR3 is built from 14 residues. The germline V and J ends were trimmed by 0 bases and 1 base, with 7 bases remaining between them. Per the germline V gene, CDR1 is SGDLS and CDR2 is YYNGEE. Written as DNA, the CDR3 is TGTGCCAGCAGCGTAGAGGGGGGGAACACTGAAGCTTTCTTT. This codes for CASSVEGGNTEAFF.

The gene calls are TRBV29-1 and TRBJ2-2; D unclear. Germline-derived CDR1 and CDR2 are SQVTM and ANQGSEA. V dropped 1 base and J dropped 0 bases, with 6 bases sitting between them. CDR3 length: 14 residues. CDR3 sequence reads: CSVEVKTNTGELFF. CDR3 bases: TGCAGCGTTGAAGTTAAGACGAACACCGGGGAGCTGTTTTTT.

V gene TRBV2 combines with J gene TRBJ2-3; D assignment may be TRBD1 or TRBD2 (5 bases each). This CDR3 spans 13 amino acids. Between the trimmed V and J ends, which lost 5 bases and 1 base, there was a span of 7 bases. CDR1 SNHLY and CDR2 FYNNEI come from the germline V gene. The CDR3 reads CASSWDRTDTQYF. DNA for the CDR3: TGTGCCAGCAGTTGGGACCGCACAGATACGCAGTATTTT.

The chain is built from TRBV7-9 and TRBJ2-1; a possible D gene is TRBD2 (6 bases). The CDR3 covers 14 residues. Germline V lookup: CDR1 SEHNR, CDR2 FQNEAQ (reference sequence). Trimming pared 11 bases from V and 2 bases from J, leaving 16 bases between. CDR3 loop: CAGRRGGTYNEQFF. CDR3 sequence (DNA): TGTGCCGGACGACGGGGCGGGACCTACAATGAGCAGTTCTTC.

The chain combines TRBV7-3 with TRBJ2-3, with 7 bases lining up with TRBD1. Germline V gene data show CDR1 as SGHTA and CDR2 as FQGTGA. The CDR3 is 17 residues long. Trimming took 5 bases from V and 4 from J; bases not matched to a gene: 15. This CDR3 is CASSPRRTPTGPDTQYF. In DNA form, the CDR3 reads TGTGCCAGCAGCCCTCGACGAACCCCGACAGGGCCAGATACGCAGTATTTT.

V and J are TRBV5-1 and TRBJ2-2; D remains ambiguous. This CDR3 contains 16 residues. Germline V gene data show CDR1 as SGHRS and CDR2 as YFSETQ. Trimming took 0 bases from V and 0 from J, leaving 9 bases between them. Here the CDR3 reads CASSLVGKTNTGELFF. Here the CDR3 DNA reads TGCGCCAGCAGCTTGGTGGGTAAAACGAACACCGGGGAGCTGTTTTTT.

V is TRBV6-1 and J is TRBJ2-5; D perhaps matches TRBD1 (5 bases). CDR1 and CDR2 (germline): MNHNS, SASEGT. V gave up 1 base and J gave up 9 bases, with 30 bases separating them. This CDR3 region has 19 residues. This chain's CDR3 is CASSEEGRFGGYLQVAQYF. Written as DNA, the CDR3 is TGTGCCAGCAGTGAAGAGGGGCGCTTTGGTGGTTATTTACAAGTGGCCCAGTACTTC.

With respect to this clone: Sequence at one end of the junction differs from germline and may be a read error. The CDR3 coding sequence is TGTGCTAGCAGCCAAGGACAGGGAGGAAAACTGTTTTTT. It is translated as CASSQGQGGKLFF. The chain couples TRBV7-7 to TRBJ1-4; 8 bases map to TRBD1. The CDR3 sequence is 13 residues long. The germline CDR1 and CDR2 sequences are SSHAT and FNYEAQ (reference sequence). The variable domain in full, with the rest retrieved from reference TRBV7-7 and TRBJ1-4, is GAGVSQSPRYKVTKRGQDVTLRCDPISSHATLYWYQQALGQGPEFLTYFNYEAQPDKSGLPSDRFSAERPEGSISTLTIQRTEQRDSAMYRCASSQGQGGKLFFGSGTQLSVL.

The V gene is TRBV5-4, the J gene TRBJ2-3; TRBD2 matches at 13 bases. The germline CDR1 and CDR2 sequences are SGHNT and YYREEE (reference sequence). The CDR3 contains 16 residues. With V trimmed by 4 bases and J by 3 bases, 5 bases remained unmatched. CDR3 loop: CASSAGTSGMTDTQYF. For the CDR3, the DNA is TGTGCCAGCAGCGCCGGGACTAGCGGGATGACAGATACGCAGTATTTT.